A selection of T cell receptor beta chains follows, all from one sample in a study of T cells after yellow fever vaccination. TCRdb used MiXCR to reprocess the 5' RACE reads, holding one entry per CDR3 protein. Of about 360,000 distinct CDR3 sequences in the sample, 6.2% are singletons; the top ten hold over 12%. The sequences come from PBMCs, collected 5 days after the yellow fever booster vaccination. The receptor set was obtained from a man in his thirties or forties who received the YFV17D yellow fever vaccine. CDR3s include the opening cysteine and the closing phenylalanine or tryptophan. The D gene is left open where the match is weak. Clone size is not always given. Where it is, it says once, few, many or a class for expanded clones.

J gene: TRBJ2-7; D gene: NA; V gene: TRBV5-4; clone size: NA; CDR3 DNA: TGTGCCAGCAGCTTGCCCGGGTTCGAGCAGTACTTC; CDR3 protein: CASSLPGFEQYF
J gene: TRBJ2-7; D gene: NA; V gene: TRBV11-2; clone size: many; CDR3 DNA: TGCGCCAGCAGCTTGGGCAGATCCTACGAGCAGTACTTC; CDR3 protein: CASSLGRSYEQYF
J gene: TRBJ1-2; D gene: NA; V gene: TRBV20-1; clone size: NA; CDR3 DNA: TGCAGTGCTAGAGTGGGGGGCTATGGCTACACCTTC; CDR3 protein: CSARVGGYGYTF
J gene: TRBJ2-5; D gene: NA; V gene: TRBV24-1; clone size: NA; CDR3 DNA: TGTGCCACCAGTGACATTACAAGTCGCCAACAAGAGACCCAGTACTTC; CDR3 protein: CATSDITSRQQETQYF
J gene: TRBJ2-7; D gene: TRBD1; V gene: TRBV27; clone size: few; CDR3 DNA: TGTGCCAGCAGCAGCCCTGGACAGGGGCAGTACTTC; CDR3 protein: CASSSPGQGQYF
J gene: TRBJ2-5; D gene: NA; V gene: TRBV5-1; clone size: few; CDR3 DNA: TGCGCCAGCAGCCTTCCAGACCTCGGGGAGACCCAGTACTTC; CDR3 protein: CASSLPDLGETQYF
J gene: TRBJ2-7; D gene: TRBD2; V gene: TRBV5-4; clone size: NA; CDR3 DNA: TGTGCCAGCAGCTTGGAGGTCCGCGGGAGTGCCTACGAGCAGTACTTC; CDR3 protein: CASSLEVRGSAYEQYF
J gene: TRBJ2-3; D gene: TRBD2; V gene: TRBV20-1; clone size: few; CDR3 DNA: TGCAGTGCTCAGCGGGAGGGCCTTCGAGATACGCAGTATTTT; CDR3 protein: CSAQREGLRDTQYF
J gene: TRBJ2-7; D gene: NA; V gene: TRBV5-6; clone size: few; CDR3 DNA: TGTGCCAGCAGCTTCCCCCGGACAGTGGATGACTACGAGCAGTACTTC; CDR3 protein: CASSFPRTVDDYEQYF
J gene: TRBJ2-7; D gene: NA; V gene: TRBV7-8; clone size: few; CDR3 DNA: TGTGCCAGCAGCGCCGAGGGACTGCCATCCTACGAGCAGTACTTC; CDR3 protein: CASSAEGLPSYEQYF
J gene: TRBJ2-7; D gene: TRBD1; V gene: TRBV6-5; clone size: NA; CDR3 DNA: TGTGCCAGCAGTTACGGGATAACAGGGGGACTTTACGAGCAGTACTTC; CDR3 protein: CASSYGITGGLYEQYF
J gene: TRBJ2-7; D gene: NA; V gene: TRBV7-2; clone size: many; CDR3 DNA: TGTGCCAGCAGCCCCAACGTAGGGAGCTACGAGCAGTACTTC; CDR3 protein: CASSPNVGSYEQYF
J gene: TRBJ2-1; D gene: NA; V gene: TRBV27; clone size: NA; CDR3 DNA: TGTGCCAGCAGTCGGCGGGCTGACAATGAGCAGTTCTTC; CDR3 protein: CASSRRADNEQFF
J gene: TRBJ2-1; D gene: TRBD2; V gene: TRBV19; clone size: many; CDR3 DNA: TGTGCCAGTAGTCCCGGACTAGCGGGAGGGCCAGACAATGAGCAGTTCTTC; CDR3 protein: CASSPGLAGGPDNEQFF
J gene: TRBJ2-1; D gene: TRBD2; V gene: TRBV20-1; clone size: NA; CDR3 DNA: TGCAGTGCTAGAAAGCTCGGCGGGAGGTTCACCAATGAGCAGTTCTTC; CDR3 protein: CSARKLGGRFTNEQFF
J gene: TRBJ2-6; D gene: NA; V gene: TRBV28; clone size: few; CDR3 DNA: TGTGCCAGCAGGTGGGGGGGGCCTGGGGCCAACGTCCTGACTTTC; CDR3 protein: CASRWGGPGANVLTF
J gene: TRBJ2-5; D gene: TRBD1; V gene: TRBV5-1; clone size: many; CDR3 DNA: TGCGCCAGCAGCAACACAGGGGCGGTGGAGACCCAGTACTTC; CDR3 protein: CASSNTGAVETQYF
J gene: TRBJ2-3; D gene: NA; V gene: TRBV6-6; clone size: NA; CDR3 DNA: TGTGCCAGCAGACGGGATACGCAGTATTTT; CDR3 protein: CASRRDTQYF
J gene: TRBJ2-5; D gene: TRBD1; V gene: TRBV29-1; clone size: many; CDR3 DNA: TGCAGCTCCCGAACAGGGGCTCAAGAGACCCAGTACTTC; CDR3 protein: CSSRTGAQETQYF
J gene: TRBJ1-2; D gene: NA; V gene: TRBV5-1; clone size: many; CDR3 DNA: TGCGCCAGCAGACCGGGGAAGGAAAACTATGGCTACACCTTC; CDR3 protein: CASRPGKENYGYTF
J gene: TRBJ2-7; D gene: NA; V gene: TRBV30; clone size: NA; CDR3 DNA: TGTGCCTGGAAGGGGAGTGGGTACGAGCAGTACTTC; CDR3 protein: CAWKGSGYEQYF
J gene: TRBJ1-2; D gene: NA; V gene: TRBV6-1; clone size: NA; CDR3 DNA: TGTGCCAGCAGTTGGCAGGACTATGGCTACACCTTC; CDR3 protein: CASSWQDYGYTF
J gene: TRBJ1-2; D gene: NA; V gene: TRBV5-4; clone size: few; CDR3 DNA: TGTGCCAGCAGCTTGGCTGAGGACAATTTAAACTATGGCTACACCTTC; CDR3 protein: CASSLAEDNLNYGYTF
J gene: TRBJ2-1; D gene: NA; V gene: TRBV7-3; clone size: many; CDR3 DNA: TGTGCCAGCAGCTTACTGGGCAGAAGACACAATGAGCAGTTCTTC; CDR3 protein: CASSLLGRRHNEQFF
J gene: TRBJ2-3; D gene: NA; V gene: TRBV7-8; clone size: many; CDR3 DNA: TGTGCCAGCAGCTTAACACGGATAGGTGCAGATACGCAGTATTTT; CDR3 protein: CASSLTRIGADTQYF
J gene: TRBJ1-2; D gene: TRBD1; V gene: TRBV6-5; clone size: few; CDR3 DNA: TGTGCCAGCAGTTACACCGGGACAGGGGATATTAACTATGGCTACACCTTC; CDR3 protein: CASSYTGTGDINYGYTF
J gene: TRBJ2-2; D gene: TRBD1; V gene: TRBV15; clone size: many; CDR3 DNA: TGTGCCACCAGCAAACAGGGGGCTGGGACCGGGGAGCTGTTTTTT; CDR3 protein: CATSKQGAGTGELFF
J gene: TRBJ2-7; D gene: NA; V gene: TRBV7-2; clone size: NA; CDR3 DNA: TGTGCCAGCACCCTACGGGGGAGCTCCTACGAGCAGTACTTC; CDR3 protein: CASTLRGSSYEQYF
J gene: TRBJ2-1; D gene: NA; V gene: TRBV12-3/TRBV12-4; clone size: few; CDR3 DNA: TGTGCCAGCAGTTTAGCCTACGGGGTCAATGAGCAGTTCTTC; CDR3 protein: CASSLAYGVNEQFF
J gene: TRBJ2-1; D gene: NA; V gene: TRBV12-3/TRBV12-4; clone size: NA; CDR3 DNA: TGTACCAGCAGCCCCAGGACCAATGAGCAGTTCTTC; CDR3 protein: CTSSPRTNEQFF
J gene: TRBJ2-5; D gene: NA; V gene: TRBV6-6; clone size: few; CDR3 DNA: TGTGCCATAGAAAACAGGGTTGGAGAGACCCAGTACTTC; CDR3 protein: CAIENRVGETQYF
J gene: TRBJ2-7; D gene: TRBD1; V gene: TRBV15; clone size: NA; CDR3 DNA: TGTGCCACCAGCAGAGGAGGGGGCGTTTACGAGCAGTACTTC; CDR3 protein: CATSRGGGVYEQYF
J gene: TRBJ2-7; D gene: NA; V gene: TRBV12-3/TRBV12-4; clone size: NA; CDR3 DNA: TGTGCCAGCAGTCCGGGACGTCGGGGGGAGCAGTACTTC; CDR3 protein: CASSPGRRGEQYF
J gene: TRBJ2-7; D gene: NA; V gene: TRBV11-2; clone size: few; CDR3 DNA: TGTGCCAGCAGCTTAGAGATCAGGACCCCCTACGAGCAGTACTTC; CDR3 protein: CASSLEIRTPYEQYF
J gene: TRBJ2-1; D gene: TRBD2; V gene: TRBV7-9; clone size: many; CDR3 DNA: TGTGCCAGCAGCTCCACGGCGGGAGAGGTGGAACAGTTCTTC; CDR3 protein: CASSSTAGEVEQFF
J gene: TRBJ2-7; D gene: NA; V gene: TRBV3-1; clone size: many; CDR3 DNA: TGTGCCAGCCGACGAGATGGGGACTTCTACGAGCAGTACTTC; CDR3 protein: CASRRDGDFYEQYF
J gene: TRBJ2-7; D gene: TRBD2; V gene: TRBV7-2; clone size: NA; CDR3 DNA: TGTGCCAGCAAAGAAGCGGGAGCCGAAGAGCAGTACTTC; CDR3 protein: CASKEAGAEEQYF
J gene: TRBJ2-1; D gene: NA; V gene: TRBV20-1; clone size: NA; CDR3 DNA: TGCAGTGCCCGACTCGGGTTCCTGGAGCAGTTCTTC; CDR3 protein: CSARLGFLEQFF
J gene: TRBJ2-1; D gene: NA; V gene: TRBV7-2; clone size: many; CDR3 DNA: TGTGCCAGCAGCTTAGCGGGGGTTGAGCAGTTCTTC; CDR3 protein: CASSLAGVEQFF
J gene: TRBJ2-6; D gene: NA; V gene: TRBV30; clone size: NA; CDR3 DNA: TGTGCCTGGACAGCCTCTGGGGCCAACGTCCTGACTTTC; CDR3 protein: CAWTASGANVLTF
J gene: TRBJ2-3; D gene: TRBD1; V gene: TRBV20-1; clone size: NA; CDR3 DNA: TGCAGTGGGCAAGAGGGACAGGGGCTAGATACGCAGTATTTT; CDR3 protein: CSGQEGQGLDTQYF
J gene: TRBJ2-1; D gene: NA; V gene: TRBV12-3/TRBV12-4; clone size: many; CDR3 DNA: TGTGCCAGCAGCTTATCTGGGGCCTACAATGAGCAGTTCTTC; CDR3 protein: CASSLSGAYNEQFF
J gene: TRBJ2-3; D gene: NA; V gene: TRBV5-1; clone size: many; CDR3 DNA: TGCGCCAGCAAGGCGGAAACAGATACGCAGTATTTT; CDR3 protein: CASKAETDTQYF
J gene: TRBJ2-1; D gene: TRBD2; V gene: TRBV12-3/TRBV12-4; clone size: few; CDR3 DNA: TGTGCCAGCGGGGGGGGAGGCGGCAGCTCCTACAATGAGCAGTTCTTC; CDR3 protein: CASGGGGGSSYNEQFF
J gene: TRBJ2-3; D gene: TRBD1; V gene: TRBV12-3/TRBV12-4; clone size: many; CDR3 DNA: TGTGCCAGCAGTTTTACAGGGGGTGGCACAGATACGCAGTATTTT; CDR3 protein: CASSFTGGGTDTQYF
J gene: TRBJ2-5; D gene: NA; V gene: TRBV29-1; clone size: NA; CDR3 DNA: TGCAGCGTTGAACCAGACTGTACCCCCCTCGGGGCCCAGTACTTC; CDR3 protein: CSVEPDCTPLGAQYF
J gene: TRBJ2-6; D gene: NA; V gene: TRBV5-4; clone size: NA; CDR3 DNA: TGTGCCAGCAGCCTCCGGGTACAGGCTGAGTCTGGGGCCAACGTCCTGACTTTC; CDR3 protein: CASSLRVQAESGANVLTF
J gene: TRBJ2-7; D gene: NA; V gene: TRBV27; clone size: many; CDR3 DNA: TGTGCCAGCAGGATGGGCGGGGTCCCCTACGAGCAGTACTTC; CDR3 protein: CASRMGGVPYEQYF
J gene: TRBJ2-2; D gene: NA; V gene: TRBV5-1; clone size: many; CDR3 DNA: TGCGCCAGCAGCTTTCAAGGGGACACCGGGGAGCTGTTTTTT; CDR3 protein: CASSFQGDTGELFF
J gene: TRBJ2-4; D gene: NA; V gene: TRBV14; clone size: many; CDR3 DNA: TGTGCCAGCAGCCGCCGGGACACGGGGAACATTCAGTACTTC; CDR3 protein: CASSRRDTGNIQYF
J gene: TRBJ1-5; D gene: NA; V gene: TRBV6-2/TRBV6-3; clone size: few; CDR3 DNA: TGTGCCAGCAGTTACGATGACTTTGGAGGCAATCAGCCCCAGCATTTT; CDR3 protein: CASSYDDFGGNQPQHF
J gene: TRBJ2-3; D gene: TRBD1; V gene: TRBV2; clone size: many; CDR3 DNA: TGTGCCAGCCTCAGGGGACAGGGGGCTGGAGATACGCAGTATTTT; CDR3 protein: CASLRGQGAGDTQYF
J gene: TRBJ2-1; D gene: TRBD1; V gene: TRBV11-2; clone size: few; CDR3 DNA: TGTGCCAGCAGCTTAGATAGGGACAGGGGGTATGCTGAGCAGTTCTTC; CDR3 protein: CASSLDRDRGYAEQFF
J gene: TRBJ2-7; D gene: TRBD1; V gene: TRBV5-4; clone size: many; CDR3 DNA: TGTGCCAGCAGCTTACCCACAGGGGGCTTCCACGAGCAGTACTTC; CDR3 protein: CASSLPTGGFHEQYF
J gene: TRBJ2-1; D gene: NA; V gene: TRBV18; clone size: NA; CDR3 DNA: TGTGCCAGCTCACTGACGACAGGATACAATGAGCAGTTCTTC; CDR3 protein: CASSLTTGYNEQFF
J gene: TRBJ2-1; D gene: NA; V gene: TRBV20-1; clone size: few; CDR3 DNA: TGCAGTGCGTTCCCAAGCCCGAGTAGCGCCAATGAGCAGTTCTTC; CDR3 protein: CSAFPSPSSANEQFF
J gene: TRBJ2-7; D gene: TRBD1; V gene: TRBV4-3; clone size: few; CDR3 DNA: TGCGCCAGCAGCCAAGGGCTCAGGACAGGGGGCCACGAGCAGTACTTC; CDR3 protein: CASSQGLRTGGHEQYF
J gene: TRBJ2-3; D gene: TRBD2; V gene: TRBV20-1; clone size: many; CDR3 DNA: TGCAGTGCTATAGACCCCTTAGCGGGAGAGCCTACGCAGTATTTT; CDR3 protein: CSAIDPLAGEPTQYF
J gene: TRBJ2-7; D gene: TRBD2; V gene: TRBV20-1; clone size: few; CDR3 DNA: TGCAGTGCTAGTCGGGGAGGGGACGGGGGGGAGCAGTACTTC; CDR3 protein: CSASRGGDGGEQYF